This TCR beta chain was profiled in a study of vaccination effects on CD4 cells after COVID-19. Points from the study as a whole: Spike-reactive clones found after vaccination in convalescents were mainly new vaccine-induced clones. Limitations: small convalescent group and missing early post-infection timepoints.

Prior to sequencing, the ViraFEST assay stimulated PBMC with viral peptide pools, which expanded the antigen-specific CD4+ T cells. When ten to eleven days of culture had elapsed, CD4+ T cells were isolated. This person's SARS-CoV-2 infection, confirmed by PCR, occurred between March and December 2020. Either the mRNA-1273 or the BNT162b2 vaccine was given to participants as two doses. Supplemented with roughly 9.6 IU/ml IL-2 and 10 ug/ml peptides, under 2.5 million PBMC per well were kept in culture. Half the medium was replaced with IL-2 medium on days 3 and 7. Profiled with immunoSEQ multiplex PCR; TCRdb holds only in-frame clones, not every one. The sample has about 18,000 clones, around 76% seen once. As concerns this clone: No antigen is known for it.

Source: CD4+ T cells from PBMCs cultured with SARS-CoV-2 spike peptides, taken after COVID-19 vaccination. This receptor was obtained from a human donor who had a prior SARS-CoV-2 infection.

The CDR3 DNA reads TGCGCCAGCAGCTTAGACGGCGCGCCCTCCTACGAGCAGTACTTC. Its translation: CASSLDGAPSYEQYF. The chain links TRBV5-1 to TRBJ2-7; D gene unclear. The CDR3 sequence is 15 residues long. V gave up 2 bases and J gave up 0 bases, with 12 bases separating them. Looked up from germline, CDR1 is SGHRS and CDR2 is YFSETQ.